Included here is one T cell receptor beta chain sequence, with context. Germline loops: CDR1 LNHDA, CDR2 SQIVND (reference sequence). V lost 5 bases and J 0 bases, leaving 6 bases between the germline ends. This CDR3 has 13 residues. Naive CD8 cells, CD45RO-negative and positively selected for CCR7, excluded terminally differentiated effector memory CD45RA+ cells. Assay: immunoSEQ multiplex PCR; the TCRdb copy retains only in-frame clones and omits some. The sample holds 700,000 to 950,000 clones, 90% to 97% seen once. This specimen comes from a study of shared clonotypes between healthy human individuals.

The sample comprised naive CD8+ T cells sorted from blood. The chain couples TRBV19 to TRBJ2-3; perhaps D is TRBD1 or TRBD2 (5 bases each). The clonotype comes from a man younger than 40 in good health. The CDR3 sequence: CASSGDSTDTQYF. The CDR3 DNA follows: TGTGCCAGTAGTGGGGACAGCACAGATACGCAGTATTTT.